The sequence of this TCR beta chain was determined in a study of patients and donors after allogeneic stem cell transplantation. TCRdb processed the RT-PCR reads anew with MiXCR; each CDR3 protein has one entry. The sample consists of about 960,000 distinct CDR3 sequences, over 15% of them appearing once. This CDR3 has 15 residues. V was trimmed by 6 bases and J by 5 bases, leaving 17 bases between them. The V gene's germline CDR1 is MNHEY and CDR2 SVGEGT. The origin of this receptor is a human donor who was either an allogeneic HSCT recipient or a stem cell or donor lymphocyte infusion donor (not recorded which). It is not recorded whose cells these are; they may come from a transplant donor. Sequencing input: blood, either unsorted or a sorted T cell fraction (not recorded which). The gene calls are TRBV6-2 or TRBV6-3 and TRBJ1-5; possibly TRBD1 for D (5 bases). The DNA of the CDR3 is TGTGCCAGCAGCCCTCCCCAGGGCCCTTATCAGCCCCAGCATTTT. The encoded protein is CASSPPQGPYQPQHF.